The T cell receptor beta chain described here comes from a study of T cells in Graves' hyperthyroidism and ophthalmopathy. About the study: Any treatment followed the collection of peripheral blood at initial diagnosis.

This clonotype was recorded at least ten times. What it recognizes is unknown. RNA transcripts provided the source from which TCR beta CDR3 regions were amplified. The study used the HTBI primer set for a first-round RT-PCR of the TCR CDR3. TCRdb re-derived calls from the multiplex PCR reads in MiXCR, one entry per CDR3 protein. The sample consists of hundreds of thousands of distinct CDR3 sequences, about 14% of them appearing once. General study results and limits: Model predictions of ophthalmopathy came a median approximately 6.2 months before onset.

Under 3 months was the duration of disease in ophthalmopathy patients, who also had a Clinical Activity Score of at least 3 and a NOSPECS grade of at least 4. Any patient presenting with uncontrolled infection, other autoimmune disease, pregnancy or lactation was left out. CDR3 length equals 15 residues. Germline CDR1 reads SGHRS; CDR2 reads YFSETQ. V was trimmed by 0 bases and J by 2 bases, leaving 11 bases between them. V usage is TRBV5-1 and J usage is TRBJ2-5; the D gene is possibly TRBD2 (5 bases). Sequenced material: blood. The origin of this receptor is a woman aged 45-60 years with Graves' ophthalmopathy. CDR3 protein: CASSLVGGRQETQYF. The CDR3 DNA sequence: TGCGCCAGCAGCTTGGTCGGCGGGCGTCAAGAGACCCAGTACTTC.